Listed below are T cell receptor beta chains from one sample, sequenced in a study of T cell responses to AZD1222 COVID-19 vaccine. Sequencing was performed with immunoSEQ multiplex PCR; in TCRdb, only in-frame clones are kept and a portion is missing. Of about 94,000 clones in the sample, roughly 90% are singletons; the top ten hold 8.4%. This material consisted of peripheral blood, taken on day 0 of AZD1222 vaccination. Receptors originate from an adult in good health. Both conserved end residues are part of each CDR3. D genes are given only for firm matches. The size entry is marked missing in some rows and otherwise reads once, few, many or a size class.

J: TRBJ1-2; V: TRBV5-1; D: TRBD1; size: once; DNA: TGCGCCAGCAGCTTGGGGACAGGGTCTGGCTACACCTTC; CDR3: CASSLGTGSGYTF
J: TRBJ2-5; V: TRBV5-1; D: .; size: .; DNA: TGCGCCAGCAGCTTGGTGCCGGGGTCCCAAGAGACCCAGTACTTC; CDR3: CASSLVPGSQETQYF
J: TRBJ1-2; V: TRBV6-5; D: .; size: .; DNA: TGTGCCAGCAGTTACTCGCGGGGGGACTATGGCTACACCTTC; CDR3: CASSYSRGDYGYTF
J: TRBJ1-5; V: TRBV19; D: TRBD1; size: .; DNA: TGTGCCAGTAGTCACCCGGGACAGCGGTACAATCAGCCCCAGCATTTT; CDR3: CASSHPGQRYNQPQHF
J: TRBJ1-5; V: TRBV29-1; D: TRBD1; size: .; DNA: TGCAGCGTTGAAGATCGGGGGACAGGTGGTAAGGCCCAGCATTTT; CDR3: CSVEDRGTGGKAQHF
J: TRBJ2-1; V: TRBV7-6; D: .; size: .; DNA: TGTGCCAGCAGCTTAGGGGGCCAAGGTAGCAATGAGCAGTTCTTC; CDR3: CASSLGGQGSNEQFF
J: TRBJ2-7; V: TRBV11-2; D: .; size: .; DNA: TGTGCCAGCAGCTTGGTGGGGGGTACCTACGAGCAGTACTTC; CDR3: CASSLVGGTYEQYF
J: TRBJ1-2; V: TRBV18; D: TRBD1; size: .; DNA: TGTGCCAGCTCACCGGACAGGAACTATGGCTACACCTTC; CDR3: CASSPDRNYGYTF
J: TRBJ2-3; V: TRBV7-3; D: .; size: .; DNA: TGTGCCAGCAGCTTAGGAGGGTTCACAGATACGCAGTATTTT; CDR3: CASSLGGFTDTQYF
J: TRBJ2-2; V: TRBV29-1; D: .; size: .; DNA: TGCAGCGTTGCAGGACTCTCGAACACCGGGGAGCTGTTTTTT; CDR3: CSVAGLSNTGELFF
J: TRBJ1-2; V: TRBV27; D: .; size: .; DNA: TGTGCCAGCAGTTTAGGGCCAATAACCTATGGCTACACCTTC; CDR3: CASSLGPITYGYTF
J: TRBJ1-2; V: TRBV27; D: .; size: once; DNA: TGTGCCAGCAGTTTAACCGACAGTAACTATGGCTACACCTTC; CDR3: CASSLTDSNYGYTF
J: TRBJ2-1; V: TRBV9; D: TRBD1; size: .; DNA: TGTGCCAGCAACACCGGGGAGACAGGGCACGAGCAGTTCTTC; CDR3: CASNTGETGHEQFF
J: TRBJ1-3; V: TRBV3-1/TRBV3-2; D: .; size: .; DNA: TGTGCCAGCAGCCAAGAAACAGGGCGTGGAAACACCATATATTTT; CDR3: CASSQETGRGNTIYF
J: TRBJ1-4; V: TRBV3-1/TRBV3-2; D: .; size: once; DNA: TGTGCCAGCACCGACGGCGTGACAGAAAAACTGTTTTTT; CDR3: CASTDGVTEKLFF
J: TRBJ2-1; V: TRBV24-1; D: TRBD1; size: .; DNA: TGTGCCACCAGTGACCTCAGGGGGCCAGTTGAGCAGTTCTTC; CDR3: CATSDLRGPVEQFF
J: TRBJ1-2; V: TRBV7-9; D: .; size: .; DNA: TGTGCCAGCAGCCGAGGACGGATGAGGGACTATGGCTACACCTTC; CDR3: CASSRGRMRDYGYTF
J: TRBJ1-1; V: TRBV30; D: .; size: once; DNA: TGTGCCTGGAGTATTCCCCCCGGGGGGACCCTGGCTTTCTTT; CDR3: CAWSIPPGGTLAFF
J: TRBJ1-2; V: TRBV4-1; D: TRBD1; size: .; DNA: TGCGCCACAAACGACAGGGGGCGCCTTGGCTACACCTTC; CDR3: CATNDRGRLGYTF
J: TRBJ2-3; V: TRBV7-2; D: .; size: .; DNA: TGTGCCAGCAGTCCACAATCTAGCACAGATACGCAGTATTTT; CDR3: CASSPQSSTDTQYF
J: TRBJ2-1; V: TRBV15; D: .; size: few; DNA: TGTGCCACCAGCAGAGACTACGTGACCTACAATGAGCAGTTCTTC; CDR3: CATSRDYVTYNEQFF
J: TRBJ1-2; V: TRBV28; D: .; size: .; DNA: TGTGCCAGCACCCTGGGGGTGGCAGGTTCAAGCTTCAACTATGGCTACACCTTC; CDR3: CASTLGVAGSSFNYGYTF
J: TRBJ1-2; V: TRBV7-2; D: .; size: once; DNA: TGTGCCAGCAGCCCCTCGCATGGGGGGTCCTACACCTTC; CDR3: CASSPSHGGSYTF
J: TRBJ2-2; V: TRBV7-7; D: .; size: .; DNA: TGTGCTAGCAGCTTAAGGGGACAAACATCTGGGGAGCTGTTTTTT; CDR3: CASSLRGQTSGELFF
J: TRBJ1-5; V: TRBV6-2/TRBV6-3; D: .; size: .; DNA: TGTGCCAGCAGTTACTCGGGGCGGGGGAATAGCAATCAGCCCCAGCATTTT; CDR3: CASSYSGRGNSNQPQHF
J: TRBJ1-6; V: TRBV30; D: TRBD1; size: .; DNA: TGTGCCTGGGCCCCCCACGACAGGGGGCATTTTTCACCCCTCCACTTT; CDR3: CAWAPHDRGHFSPLHF
J: TRBJ1-2; V: TRBV5-5; D: .; size: few; DNA: TGTGCCAGCAGCCGCGGCCATAACTATGGCTACACCTTC; CDR3: CASSRGHNYGYTF
J: TRBJ1-1; V: TRBV12-3/TRBV12-4; D: .; size: .; DNA: TGTGCCAGCAGCTTTTGGGTGAACACTGAAGCTTTCTTT; CDR3: CASSFWVNTEAFF
J: TRBJ1-5; V: TRBV6-5; D: TRBD1; size: .; DNA: TGTGCCAGCAGACATGACAGGGCGGGCAATCAGCCCCAGCATTTT; CDR3: CASRHDRAGNQPQHF
J: TRBJ2-7; V: TRBV7-9; D: .; size: .; DNA: TGTGCCAGCAGCTCTGACCCTGGTGCCACCTACGAGCAGTACTTC; CDR3: CASSSDPGATYEQYF
J: TRBJ1-4; V: TRBV6-6; D: .; size: .; DNA: TGTGCCAGCAGTTACAGGGAAAAACTGTTTTTT; CDR3: CASSYREKLFF
J: TRBJ2-7; V: TRBV6-5; D: .; size: .; DNA: TGTGCCAGCAGTAACGGGGCCGATGGCGAGCAGTACTTC; CDR3: CASSNGADGEQYF
J: TRBJ2-2; V: TRBV5-8; D: .; size: .; DNA: TGTGCCAGCAGCTCGAGGGAAGGTACCGGGGAGCTGTTTTTT; CDR3: CASSSREGTGELFF
J: TRBJ1-4; V: TRBV7-2; D: .; size: .; DNA: TGTGCCAGCAGCGCATACACGGGCGGTGAAAAACTGTTTTTT; CDR3: CASSAYTGGEKLFF
J: TRBJ1-2; V: TRBV19; D: TRBD1; size: .; DNA: TGTGCCAGTAGCGCATCGGGACAGGGTGCTGGCTACACCTTC; CDR3: CASSASGQGAGYTF
J: TRBJ1-4; V: TRBV2; D: TRBD1; size: .; DNA: TGTGCCAGCAGGGGGGACAGGGGAATGGAAAAACTGTTTTTT; CDR3: CASRGDRGMEKLFF
J: TRBJ1-6; V: TRBV5-1; D: .; size: .; DNA: TGCGCCAGCAGCTGGCAGACGGAAGATAATTCACCCCTCCACTTT; CDR3: CASSWQTEDNSPLHF
J: TRBJ1-5; V: TRBV6-2/TRBV6-3; D: .; size: .; DNA: TGTGCCAGCAGTTACGAGGAGGGCGTGGGCAATCAGCCCCAGCATTTT; CDR3: CASSYEEGVGNQPQHF
J: TRBJ2-7; V: TRBV14; D: TRBD1; size: .; DNA: TGTGCCAGCAGCAGCCGGGACAGATTACGATTCCAGCAGTACTTC; CDR3: CASSSRDRLRFQQYF
J: TRBJ1-5; V: TRBV18; D: TRBD1; size: .; DNA: TGTGCCAGCTCACCACCCGGGACAGACACCCAGCCCCAGCATTTT; CDR3: CASSPPGTDTQPQHF
J: TRBJ2-3; V: TRBV5-1; D: .; size: .; DNA: TGCGCCAGCAGCCCGGGGGGACAGTTTCCAGATACGCAGTATTTT; CDR3: CASSPGGQFPDTQYF
J: TRBJ2-7; V: TRBV3-1/TRBV3-2; D: TRBD1; size: .; DNA: TGTGCCAGCAGCCCCGGGACAGGGATGAACGAGCAGTACTTC; CDR3: CASSPGTGMNEQYF
J: TRBJ2-2; V: TRBV9; D: .; size: .; DNA: TGTGCCAGCAGCGTAGGTGGTCCCACCGGGGAGCTGTTTTTT; CDR3: CASSVGGPTGELFF
J: TRBJ2-5; V: TRBV19; D: TRBD1; size: .; DNA: TGTGCCAGCCGAAGGACAGGGGGAATCGAGGAGACCCAGTACTTC; CDR3: CASRRTGGIEETQYF
J: TRBJ1-1; V: TRBV30; D: .; size: once; DNA: TGTGCCTGGAGTGTACCGGGCACCCCGAACACTGAAGCTTTCTTT; CDR3: CAWSVPGTPNTEAFF
J: TRBJ1-1; V: TRBV14; D: TRBD1; size: .; DNA: TGTGCCAGCAGCCAAGGGGGGCCGACAGGGGCCGAGAACACTGAAGCTTTCTTT; CDR3: CASSQGGPTGAENTEAFF
J: TRBJ1-6; V: TRBV3-1/TRBV3-2; D: .; size: .; DNA: TGTGCCAGCAGCCGGGGCGCAGTTTATAATTCACCCCTCCACTTT; CDR3: CASSRGAVYNSPLHF
J: TRBJ2-7; V: TRBV5-3; D: .; size: .; DNA: TGTGCCAGAAGCTTGTCCAGGGAGAATGGATACGAGCAGTACTTC; CDR3: CARSLSRENGYEQYF
J: TRBJ2-1; V: TRBV7-6; D: .; size: few; DNA: TGTGCCAGCAGCCAGGGCGGGGAGTACAATGAGCAGTTCTTC; CDR3: CASSQGGEYNEQFF
J: TRBJ1-2; V: TRBV18; D: .; size: .; DNA: TGTGCCAGCTCACCAGAACCCTCACCGCAGTATGGCTACACCTTC; CDR3: CASSPEPSPQYGYTF
J: TRBJ2-7; V: TRBV4-1; D: TRBD1; size: .; DNA: TGCGCCAGCAGCCCGACAGGGCTAGGACCCTACGAGCAGTACTTC; CDR3: CASSPTGLGPYEQYF
J: TRBJ1-3; V: TRBV4-1; D: TRBD1; size: .; DNA: TGCGCCAGCAGCCAAGAAGGGACAGGGGACCTCTCTGGAAACACCATATATTTT; CDR3: CASSQEGTGDLSGNTIYF
J: TRBJ2-3; V: TRBV2; D: TRBD2; size: .; DNA: TGTGCCAGCAGGGCTAGCGGGGGGGCGGTGAATACGCAGTATTTT; CDR3: CASRASGGAVNTQYF
J: TRBJ1-5; V: TRBV15; D: .; size: once; DNA: TGTGCCACCGGGGACTGGAGCAATCAGCCCCAGCATTTT; CDR3: CATGDWSNQPQHF
J: TRBJ2-1; V: TRBV5-1; D: TRBD1; size: once; DNA: TGCGCCAGCAGCTTGGGGGACAGGGTTTCAAACAATGAGCAGTTCTTC; CDR3: CASSLGDRVSNNEQFF